This is a list of T cell receptor beta chains from one sample in a study of cytomegalovirus exposure and HLA in healthy donors. The repertoire was sequenced with immunoSEQ multiplex PCR; TCRdb's copy has only in-frame clones and lacks some. The sample consists of about 100,000 clones, more than 75% of them appearing once. The sample taken for sequencing was PBMCs. These receptors were taken from a woman aged 55-69 years in good health and CMV-seronegative. Each CDR3 is given with its conserved first and last residue.

TRBJ2-1,TRBV7-2,CASSPERGGFNEQFF
TRBJ1-1,TRBV11-2,CASSLDRLSWGQAFF
TRBJ2-7,TRBV29-1,CSARQSYEQYF
TRBJ2-5,TRBV7-6,CASSLLGLAGQETQYF
TRBJ2-5,TRBV5-1,CASSPQGETQYF
NA,TRBV29-1,CSASWAGYSYEQYF
TRBJ1-4,TRBV30,CAWSVTGTTNEKLFF
TRBJ2-7,TRBV5-8,CASSLSAGSYEQYF
TRBJ2-3,TRBV11-2,CASSSGGGKADTQYF
TRBJ1-1,TRBV7-9,CASSPRPNTEAFF
TRBJ1-2,TRBV21-1,CASTFYYGYTF
TRBJ2-1,TRBV6-5,CASSTLSGQYNEQFF
TRBJ1-1,TRBV30,CAWSSTGRTEAFF
TRBJ2-5,TRBV7-9,CASSKGLAAQETQYF
TRBJ1-5,TRBV19,CASSIEDRGLNQPQHF
TRBJ1-2,TRBV5-1,CASSSRTDSNYGYTF
TRBJ1-4,TRBV7-6,CASSLAPGSGRNEKLFF
TRBJ2-1,TRBV2,CASSEQTGYNEQFF
TRBJ2-7,TRBV28,CASSPGQGVREQYF
TRBJ1-6,TRBV5-1,CASSQQGRRDNSPLHF
TRBJ1-5,TRBV6-1,CATAVFLSNQPQHF
TRBJ1-5,TRBV27,CASSLTGGRNQPQHF
TRBJ1-2,TRBV4-3,CASSPLQGTGYGYTF
TRBJ2-7,TRBV5-1,CASSLDRVAYEQYF
TRBJ1-5,TRBV5-6,CASSLGHDQRPQHF
TRBJ1-2,TRBV4-1,CASSLDSLANYGYTF
TRBJ1-5,TRBV28,CASTPEVWDQPQHF
TRBJ1-4,TRBV18,CASSPTGGNEKLFF
TRBJ2-1,TRBV1,CTSSRATSYNEQFF
TRBJ2-5,TRBV15,CATSAPQGTGRGETQYF
TRBJ1-2,TRBV5-4,CASSLFGTGANYGYTF
TRBJ2-7,TRBV19,CASSRKGENEQYF
TRBJ1-6,TRBV6-5,CASSSAVNSPLHF
TRBJ2-5,TRBV2,CASSDLGAVETQYF
TRBJ2-3,TRBV2,CASSGARQGPDTQYF
TRBJ2-3,TRBV5-1,CASSSRGDTQYF
TRBJ1-2,TRBV29-1,CSVGVRGGGYTF
TRBJ1-1,TRBV29-1,CSVVVDRGSEAFF
TRBJ1-2,TRBV29-1,CSVSGHPEYGYTF
TRBJ1-1,TRBV14,CASSQGPGIDTEAFF
TRBJ2-7,TRBV5-8,CASSLGTEPSYEQYF
TRBJ1-1,TRBV10-1,CASRPNRGHDTEAFF
TRBJ2-7,TRBV28,CASKTGDSYEQYF
TRBJ2-4,TRBV6-5,CASSYSPGAKNIQYF
TRBJ2-7,TRBV30,CAWSRGPGHYEQYF
TRBJ1-5,TRBV7-9,CASSSIPGQGAYQPQHF
TRBJ2-3,TRBV6-4,CASSSGSGTDTQYF
TRBJ1-1,TRBV6-5,CASSYGGKEAFF
TRBJ2-1,TRBV6-5,CASSRRLVRDEQFF
TRBJ1-2,TRBV5-8,CASSLDLRGYTF
TRBJ2-5,TRBV5-1,CASSLDGSRQETQYF
TRBJ1-1,TRBV5-1,CASSAGRSGKEAFF
TRBJ1-2,TRBV4-1,CASSQALSQGANYGYTF
TRBJ1-2,TRBV6-5,CASSYSPGRGHGYTF
TRBJ2-5,TRBV19,CASKTSGGAWEETQYF
TRBJ2-7,TRBV6-6,CASSSPGTGFYEQYF
TRBJ2-5,TRBV5-1,CASSSTTGETQYF
TRBJ1-2,TRBV29-1,CSVEGSGPYGYTF
TRBJ2-3,TRBV19,CASSGDLVDTQYF
TRBJ2-3,TRBV11-2,CASRGTRRDTQYF